The 21 T cell receptor beta chains below were found in one sample sequenced in a study of regulatory T cells in long-lasting Graves disease. HTBI primers from iRepertoire and Arm-PCR of CDR3 regions yielded the TCR beta libraries. TCRdb used MiXCR to reprocess the multiplex PCR reads, holding one entry per CDR3 protein. The sample contains more than 350,000 distinct CDR3 sequences, 21% of which appear only once. Specified time point: persistent/refractory GD, antithyroid drugs over 5 years with positive TRAb. Making the TCR library involved RNA that had been extracted from PBMCs. The sequenced sample was peripheral blood mononuclear cells (PBMCs), obtained when the disease was refractory, from a patient treated with antithyroid drugs. These receptors all stem from a female donor with Graves disease.

This clonotype occurred a few times. J is TRBJ2-7 and V is TRBV3-1; D remains unclear. V was shortened by 3 bases and J by 1 base, with 7 bases between the two germline ends. Germline V gene lookup returns CDR1 LGHDT and CDR2 YNNKEL (reference sequence). The CDR3 spans 13 residues. CDR3 DNA sequence: TGTGCCAGCAGCCAGGGGATGTCCTACGAGCAGTACTTC. This encodes CASSQGMSYEQYF.

At least ten counts were recorded for this clonotype. The chain recombines TRBV6-2 or TRBV6-3 with TRBJ1-2; weak D call: TRBD1 (5 bases). The germline gives CDR1 MNHEY, CDR2 SVGEGT. This CDR3 region has 12 residues. The ends were cut back, 3 bases at V and 6 bases at J, with 8 bases in the middle. The CDR3 sequence: CASSYLGDGYTF. As DNA, the CDR3 is TGTGCCAGCAGTTATTTGGGGGATGGCTACACCTTC.

This clonotype was seen ten or more times. The chain has TRBV6-1 and TRBJ1-2, with 12 bases identical to TRBD1. Germline assignment: CDR1 MNHNS and CDR2 SASEGT. The CDR3 contains 14 residues. V shed 10 bases, J shed 7 bases, and the junction held 10 bases outside the gene matches. Written as DNA, the CDR3 is TGTGCCATCACAGTTGGGACAGGGGGCCTTGGCTACACCTTC. It yields the protein CAITVGTGGLGYTF.

This clonotype has at least ten counts. The rearrangement links TRBV28 to TRBJ2-7; D is tentatively TRBD1 or TRBD2 (6 bases each). The ends were cut back, 2 bases at V and 3 bases at J, with 29 bases in the middle. CDR3 length: 20 amino acids. In germline, CDR1 is MDHEN, CDR2 SYDVKM. CDR3 DNA sequence: TGTGCCAGCAGTTTAGCGTTAGGGGGACTCGGCGGTGGGGGAGACTACGAGCAGTACTTC. Protein product: CASSLALGGLGGGGDYEQYF.

Ten or more counts support this clonotype. CDR3 protein: CATSRGTGYEQYF. The CDR3 region has the DNA TGTGCCACCAGCAGGGGAACGGGCTACGAGCAGTACTTC. The chain couples TRBV15 to TRBJ2-7; D is uncertain. V dropped 3 bases and J dropped 3 bases, with 9 bases sitting between them. Germline V lookup: CDR1 LNHNV, CDR2 YYDKDF (reference sequence). There are 13 residues in the CDR3.

J is TRBJ2-7 and V is TRBV29-1; TRBD1 aligns across 10 bases. Germline lookup yields CDR1 SQVTM and CDR2 ANQGSEA. The CDR3 is 15 amino acids. V was pared by 4 bases and J by 6 bases, with 12 bases of the junction left unmatched. The CDR3 loop reads CSVGSSTGGGGEQYF. The DNA of the CDR3 is TGCAGCGTTGGGTCCTCGACAGGGGGCGGGGGCGAGCAGTACTTC.

This rearrangement joins TRBV12-3 or TRBV12-4 to TRBJ2-2; TRBD1 aligns across 8 bases. CDR3 size: 16 residues. V lost 5 bases to trimming and J lost 1 base; unmatched junction nucleotides: 6. CDR3 nucleotide sequence: TGTGCCAGCAGTAATCAGGGGGCCGGGAACACCGGGGAGCTGTTTTTT. This gives the protein CASSNQGAGNTGELFF.

Of note for this clonotype: Being one base from a much bigger clone, this may be a read error. The chain combines TRBV3-1 with TRBJ1-2, with no clear D. V lost 0 bases and J lost 3, with 17 bases in between. The length of the CDR3 is 17 residues. Germline CDR1 LGHDT, CDR2 YNNKEL (reference sequence). The CDR3 reads CASSQETSAEADYGYTF. The DNA of the CDR3 is TGTGCCAGCAGCCAAGAAACGTCGGCAGAGGCCGACTATGGCTACACCTTC.

This clonotype was counted between two and nine times. The genes are TRBV19 and TRBJ2-7; 9 bases map to TRBD1. CDR1 and CDR2 (germline): LNHDA, SQIVND (reference sequence). The CDR3 covers 15 residues. V lost 9 bases to trimming and J lost 2 bases; unmatched junction nucleotides: 11. The CDR3 protein is CASARPGQGTYEQYF. As DNA, the CDR3 is TGTGCCAGCGCCAGACCGGGACAGGGAACCTACGAGCAGTACTTC. Full variable domain (outside the CDR3, taken from reference TRBV19 and TRBJ2-7): DGGITQSPKYLFRKEGQNVTLSCEQNLNHDAMYWYRQDPGQGLRLIYYSQIVNDFQKGDIAEGYSVSREKKESFPLTVTSAQKNPTAFYLCASARPGQGTYEQYFGPGTRLTVT.

This clonotype showed up many times. The chain has TRBV27 and TRBJ2-7, with D possibly matching TRBD2 (5 bases). The germline V and J ends were trimmed by 2 bases and 2 bases, with 10 bases remaining between them. The CDR3 runs 14 residues. The germline CDR1 and CDR2 sequences are MNHEY and SMNVEV (reference sequence). CDR3 nucleotides: TGTGCCAGCAGTTTAGCTAGCCCGACCTACGAGCAGTACTTC. Residues: CASSLASPTYEQYF.

V gene TRBV19 combines with J gene TRBJ2-2, with D perhaps TRBD2 (6 bases). This CDR3 region has 11 residues. V was cut by 10 bases and J by 5 bases, with 8 bases left in between. Germline CDR1 is LNHDA and CDR2 is SQIVND (reference sequence). Written as DNA, the CDR3 is TGTGCCATTGCGGGGACCGGGGAGCTGTTTTTT. It yields the protein CAIAGTGELFF.

This clonotype was recorded many times. The V gene is TRBV11-2, the J gene TRBJ2-5; 9 nucleotides line up with TRBD1. Per germline, CDR1 SGHAT and CDR2 FQNNGV. The ends lost 0 bases at V and 1 base at J; junction bases unmatched: 6. CDR3 length: 17 amino acids. The CDR3 reads CASSLDRETGGQETQYF. CDR3 DNA: TGTGCCAGCAGCTTAGATCGGGAGACAGGGGGCCAAGAGACCCAGTACTTC.

This clonotype was counted ten times or more. The rearrangement links TRBV7-8 to TRBJ1-1; TRBD1 matches at 10 bases. With 7 bases clipped from V and 6 bases from J, the junction kept 11 bases outside the gene matches. Looked up from germline, CDR1 is SGHVS and CDR2 is FQNEAQ. The CDR3 is 15 amino acids. For the CDR3, the DNA is TGTGCCAGCATCCTCGCAGGGACAGGGGACGCTGAAGCTTTCTTT. Its protein product is CASILAGTGDAEAFF.

This clonotype was detected ten times or more. The chain combines TRBV7-6 with TRBJ1-4; D gene ambiguous. CDR3 length: 14 residues. The germline gives CDR1 SGHVS, CDR2 FNYEAQ. Trimming left V 5 bases short and J 5 bases short, with 12 bases between. The CDR3, as DNA: TGTGCCAGCAGCCCCACTGTGGCGAATGAAAAACTGTTTTTT. Its translation: CASSPTVANEKLFF.

Of note for this clonotype: It may be a read error: a sequence one base away is much more abundant. The chain recombines TRBV7-8 with TRBJ1-6; D possibly corresponds to TRBD1 (5 bases). Trimming left V 8 bases short and J 9 bases short, with 17 bases between. Germline-derived CDR1 and CDR2 are SGHVS and FQNEAQ. The CDR3 totals 14 residues. The chain's CDR3 is CASGGGVRSSPLHF. In DNA, the CDR3 is TGTGCCAGCGGCGGGGGGGTGAGGAGTTCACCCCTCCACTTT.

In the case of this clonotype: A read error may be the cause here, since a much bigger clone is one base away. V is TRBV6-1 and J is TRBJ1-1, with D perhaps TRBD1 (6 bases). The CDR3 contains 14 residues. Germline-derived CDR1 and CDR2 are MNHNS and SASEGT. In DNA, the CDR3 is TGTGCCGGCAGGCCCGGGACAAGAGACACTGAAGCTTTCTTT. Amino acids: CAGRPGTRDTEAFF.

The table lists this clonotype with many counts. The DNA for the CDR3 is TGCGCCAGCAGCTTGGTTGGATCCCTCTCTGGGGCCAACGTCCTGACTTTC. Residues: CASSLVGSLSGANVLTF. The chain links TRBV5-1 to TRBJ2-6, with unresolved D. The CDR3 totals 17 residues. Germline V lookup: CDR1 SGHRS, CDR2 YFSETQ. Trimming left V 0 bases short and J 0 bases short, with 10 bases between.

This clonotype was seen at least ten times. CDR3 bases: TGCAGTGCGCCACACCAGCAACCCTCTTACGGCTACACCTTC. Protein sequence: CSAPHQQPSYGYTF. This chain uses TRBV20-1 with TRBJ1-2; no firm D call. Trimming took off 6 bases at V and 8 bases at J, with 22 bases between the two ends. The CDR3 is 14 amino acids. The V gene's germline CDR1 is DFQATT and CDR2 SNEGSKA (reference sequence).

J is TRBJ2-3 and V is TRBV7-9, with D possibly TRBD1 on 5 matching bases. This CDR3 is built from 14 residues. Germline CDR1 reads SEHNR; CDR2 reads FQNEAQ (reference sequence). V was cut by 3 bases and J by 2 bases, with 9 bases left in between. The CDR3 protein is CASSLDTDTDTQYF. As DNA, the CDR3 is TGTGCCAGCAGCTTGGACACAGACACAGATACGCAGTATTTT.

A remark on this clonotype: This clone may be a read error of a much larger clone one base away. The chain uses TRBV27 and TRBJ2-2, with D possibly matching TRBD2 (5 bases). The CDR3 is 14 amino acids. Germline CDR1 and CDR2: MNHEY and SMNVEV (reference sequence). This CDR3 is CASSLRSDTGEPFF. The CDR3 bases are TGTGCCAGCAGTTTAAGGTCCGACACCGGGGAGCCGTTTTTT.

This chain links TRBV5-8 with TRBJ1-4; D unresolved. V lost 4 bases, J lost 1 base, and 8 bases lay in between. The germline gives CDR1 SGHTS, CDR2 YDEGEE. The CDR3 extends over 14 amino acids. CDR3 coding DNA: TGTGCCAGCAGCCTACAGCAAACTAATGAAAAACTGTTTTTT. This gives the protein CASSLQQTNEKLFF.